This TCR beta chain was recovered during a study of T cells after posttransplantation cyclophosphamide. A word on this clone: Its antigen is still unknown.

Busulfan-fludarabine conditioning, marrow transplant, and cyclophosphamide on days +3 and +4 were administered. TCRdb's table, derived via immunoSEQ multiplex PCR, lists solely in-frame clones and lacks some. The sample holds around 22,000 clones, roughly nine tenths seen once. Whole-study results and caveats: Donor CD8+ memory clones often dominated recipient blood repertoires at later times. After PTCy, TRB diversity resembled that of CNI/methotrexate controls.

V trimming: 6 bases; J trimming: 1 base; junction bases outside the gene matches: 4. Germline V gives CDR1 KGHSH, CDR2 LQKENI. The CDR3 spans 14 residues. The rearrangement uses TRBV18 and TRBJ2-5, with 8 nucleotides matching TRBD2. This TCR derives from a female patient between 30 and 40 years old who received an allogeneic stem cell transplant from an unrelated donor, was CMV-positive, and had no GVHD. The graft donor may account for some of the T cells. Sequencing was performed on PBMCs, taken after allogeneic stem cell transplant with posttransplant cyclophosphamide. The CDR3 nucleotides are TGTGCCAGCTCCCGGGGGGGCGGCCAAGAGACCCAGTACTTC. This codes for CASSRGGGQETQYF.